This TCR beta chain was retrieved from a study of CD8 T cells in Susac syndrome. Reverse transcription of about 0.45 to 1 ug RNA used random hexamers. TCRdb independently ran MiXCR on the immunoSEQ multiplex PCR reads; one entry per CDR3 protein. In the table there are about 80,000 distinct CDR3 sequences, approximately 94% of which are singletons. The CDR3 runs to 16 residues. CDR1 SGHVS and CDR2 FNYEAQ come from the germline V gene. V was pared by 3 bases and J by 5 bases, with 3 bases of the junction left unmatched. The controls were healthy donors who were matched for age and sex. Sequencing was performed on CD8+ T cells from PBMCs. This chain connects TRBV7-6 to TRBJ2-1, with 14 positions matching TRBD2. The receptor comes from a human donor in good health. CDR3 nucleotides: TGTGCCAGCAGCTTTCTGGGACTAGCGGGGGACAATGAGCAGTTCTTC. This encodes CASSFLGLAGDNEQFF. Together with reference TRBV7-6 and TRBJ2-1, the CDR3 gives the full variable domain: GAGVSQSPRYKVTKRGQDVALRCDPISGHVSLYWYRQALGQGPEFLTYFNYEAQQDKSGLPNDRFSAERPEGSISTLTIQRTEQRDSAMYRCASSFLGLAGDNEQFFGPGTRLTVL.